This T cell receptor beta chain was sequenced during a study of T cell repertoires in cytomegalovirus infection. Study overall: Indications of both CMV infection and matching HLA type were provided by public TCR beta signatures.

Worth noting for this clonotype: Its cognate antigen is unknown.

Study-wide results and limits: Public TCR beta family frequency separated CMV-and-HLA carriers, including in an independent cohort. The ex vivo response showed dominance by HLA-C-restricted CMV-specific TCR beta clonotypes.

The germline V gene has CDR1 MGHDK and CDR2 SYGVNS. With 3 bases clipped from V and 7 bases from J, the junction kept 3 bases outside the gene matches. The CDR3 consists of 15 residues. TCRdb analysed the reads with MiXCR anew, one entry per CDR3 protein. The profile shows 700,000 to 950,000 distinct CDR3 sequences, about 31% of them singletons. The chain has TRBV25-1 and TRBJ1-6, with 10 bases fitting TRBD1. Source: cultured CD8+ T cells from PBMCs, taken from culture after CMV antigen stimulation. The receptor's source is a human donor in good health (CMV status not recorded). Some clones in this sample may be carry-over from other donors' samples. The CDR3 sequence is CASSDAGQGNSPLHF. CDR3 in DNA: TGTGCCAGCAGTGACGCGGGACAGGGGAATTCACCCCTCCACTTT.